These 19 T cell receptor beta chains were all obtained from the same sample, sequenced in a study of T cell responses to AZD1222 COVID-19 vaccine. Data came from immunoSEQ multiplex PCR; TCRdb stores just in-frame clones and leaves some out. The table has roughly 150,000 clones, 90% seen once. The sample in question was peripheral blood, obtained on day 0 of AZD1222 vaccination. The source of these receptors is an adult in good health.

V and J are TRBV10-3 and TRBJ2-3; D is ambiguous. The CDR3 is made up of 15 amino acids. Germline V lookup: CDR1 ENHRY, CDR2 SYGVKD. Trimming left V 4 bases short and J 0 bases short, with 11 bases between. In DNA, the CDR3 is TGTGCCATCAGTGGTCAGAAGACTAGCACAGATACGCAGTATTTT. This gives the protein CAISGQKTSTDTQYF.

The rearrangement links TRBV19 to TRBJ2-2; D unresolved. The CDR3 consists of 16 residues. V was shortened by 3 bases and J by 3 bases, with 14 bases between the two germline ends. Germline CDR1 LNHDA, CDR2 SQIVND (reference sequence). CDR3 loop: CASSIPQKTYTGELFF. Written as DNA, the CDR3 is TGTGCCAGTAGTATTCCTCAAAAGACATACACCGGGGAGCTGTTTTTT. Drawing the rest from reference TRBV19 and TRBJ2-2, the complete variable domain is DGGITQSPKYLFRKEGQNVTLSCEQNLNHDAMYWYRQDPGQGLRLIYYSQIVNDFQKGDIAEGYSVSREKKESFPLTVTSAQKNPTAFYLCASSIPQKTYTGELFFGEGSRLTVL.

J is TRBJ1-5 and V is TRBV6-5; maybe TRBD1 (5 bases). Germline CDR1 and CDR2: MNHEY and SVGAGI. The CDR3 sequence is 12 residues long. V dropped 10 bases and J dropped 6 bases, with 13 bases sitting between them. In DNA form, the CDR3 reads TGTGCCAACCAGCAGGGTAGTCAGCCCCAGCATTTT. Its protein product is CANQQGSQPQHF.

The J gene is TRBJ2-2, the V gene TRBV7-8; weak D call: TRBD2 (5 bases). This CDR3 has 19 residues. Trimming took off 0 bases at V and 3 bases at J, with 20 bases between the two ends. Per germline, CDR1 SGHVS and CDR2 FQNEAQ. CDR3 loop: CASSLARVRDVSDTGELFF. The CDR3 nucleotides read TGTGCCAGCAGCTTAGCGCGGGTTAGGGATGTATCGGACACCGGGGAGCTGTTTTTT.

CDR3 region: CASSGQGTNEQFF. CDR3 DNA: TGTGCCAGCAGCGGACAGGGAACGAATGAGCAGTTCTTC. The chain uses TRBV9 and TRBJ2-1, with TRBD1 matching 7 bases. There are 13 residues in the CDR3. The germline CDR1 and CDR2 sequences are SGDLS and YYNGEE. V lost 3 bases to trimming and J lost 7 bases; unmatched junction nucleotides: 4.

CDR3 protein: CASLEGGRGYTF. CDR3 bases: TGTGCCAGTCTTGAGGGCGGGAGAGGCTACACCTTC. This chain connects TRBV19 to TRBJ1-2; D gene ambiguous. This CDR3 is built from 12 residues. Germline lookup yields CDR1 LNHDA and CDR2 SQIVND (reference sequence). Deletions cut 8 bases from V and 8 bases from J, with 15 bases between.

The rearrangement links TRBV28 to TRBJ2-1, with TRBD1 identical over 7 bases. Germline CDR1 MDHEN, CDR2 SYDVKM. The ends lost 5 bases at V and 6 bases at J; junction bases unmatched: 16. This CDR3 region has 17 residues. The CDR3 bases are TGTGCCAGCAGTCATGGAACGCACAGGGGTCGAAGCAATGAGCAGTTCTTC. Its protein product is CASSHGTHRGRSNEQFF.

The rearrangement links TRBV5-1 to TRBJ2-7; 12 nucleotides agree with TRBD2. This CDR3 is 18 amino acids long. Unmatched junction bases numbered 12, after V lost 2 bases and J lost 3 bases. Per germline, CDR1 SGHRS and CDR2 YFSETQ. CDR3 amino acids: CASSLLTSGRSGSYEQYF. The CDR3 nucleotides are TGCGCCAGCAGCTTATTGACTAGCGGGAGAAGTGGAAGCTACGAGCAGTACTTC.

The chain joins TRBV15 to TRBJ2-1; D not resolved. CDR1 and CDR2 (germline): LNHNV, YYDKDF (reference sequence). The CDR3 is made up of 16 amino acids. Trimming stripped 5 bases from V and 4 bases from J, with 18 bases between. The DNA for the CDR3 is TGTGCCACCAGCCGTGCAGACTTGAGTTATTACAATGAGCAGTTCTTC. It yields the protein CATSRADLSYYNEQFF.

This clone has just one count. The genes are TRBV30 and TRBJ1-5, with TRBD1 matching 9 bases. This CDR3 is built from 16 residues. V trimming: 4 bases; J trimming: 0 bases; junction bases outside the gene matches: 7. Germline values: CDR1 GTSNPN, CDR2 SVGIG (reference sequence). The DNA of the CDR3 is TGTGCCTGGACCACCGGGACAGGGATTAGCAATCAGCCCCAGCATTTT. The encoded protein is CAWTTGTGISNQPQHF.

The chain employs TRBV4-3 and TRBJ1-2, with 8 bases lining up with TRBD1. Germline CDR1 reads LGHNA; CDR2 reads YSLEER. J lost 6 bases, V lost 1 base, and 4 bases had no gene match. The CDR3 is 14 amino acids. The CDR3 DNA is TGCGCCAGCAGCCAAGCGACAGGGGAGCATGGCTACACCTTC. As protein: CASSQATGEHGYTF.

The V gene is TRBV7-2, the J gene TRBJ1-1, with TRBD1 as a possible D gene (6 bases). Trimming removed 3 bases from V and 4 bases from J, with 9 bases in between. The CDR3 totals 13 residues. Looked up from germline, CDR1 is SGHTA and CDR2 is FQGNSA. The CDR3 coding sequence is TGTGCCAGCAGCTTCATCAGGGGCACTGAAGCTTTCTTT. This translates into CASSFIRGTEAFF.

This rearrangement joins TRBV19 to TRBJ1-4; D not certain. The CDR3 runs to 16 residues. The V gene's germline CDR1 is LNHDA and CDR2 SQIVND (reference sequence). Trimming took 5 bases from V and 0 from J, leaving 13 bases between them. CDR3: CASSSTAGTTNEKLFF. CDR3 DNA sequence: TGTGCCAGTAGTTCAACTGCAGGAACAACTAATGAAAAACTGTTTTTT.

The CDR3 DNA reads as TGTGCCACCAGTGATTTTTCTAGCGGGAGGAACCAAGAGACCCAGTACTTC. It translates to CATSDFSSGRNQETQYF. V usage is TRBV24-1 and J usage is TRBJ2-5, with 11 bases that match TRBD2. Germline V gene sequence: CDR1 KGHDR, CDR2 SFDVKD. The J segment lost 0 bases and the V segment lost 1 base, leaving 3 bases of the junction unmatched. The CDR3 covers 17 residues.

A few counts support this clone. The genes are TRBV19 and TRBJ1-5; D remains unclear. Trimming shortened V by 7 bases and J by 1 base, and 29 bases separated the two germline ends. The CDR3 length is 20 residues. Germline lookup yields CDR1 LNHDA and CDR2 SQIVND (reference sequence). In nucleotides, the CDR3 is TGTGCCAGTAAATCAAGAAGGACCTTCGGTGCTTCTGGGAGCAATCAGCCCCAGCATTTT. Protein: CASKSRRTFGASGSNQPQHF.

This CDR3 reads CASSIPRQSEKLFF. The CDR3 DNA is TGTGCCAGTAGTATCCCCAGGCAGTCAGAAAAACTGTTTTTT. The J gene is TRBJ1-4, the V gene TRBV19; D is uncertain. This CDR3 has 14 amino acids. V lost 3 bases and J 8 bases, leaving 13 bases between the germline ends. Germline V gene data show CDR1 as LNHDA and CDR2 as SQIVND (reference sequence).

The rearrangement uses TRBV20-1 and TRBJ1-2, with no clear D. This CDR3 has 11 amino acids. The V gene's germline CDR1 is DFQATT and CDR2 SNEGSKA (reference sequence). Between the trimmed V and J ends, which lost 7 bases and 7 bases, there was a span of 13 bases. The CDR3 nucleotides read TGCAGTGAAGGGCAGGCAGGTGGCTACACCTTC. Protein: CSEGQAGGYTF.

The chain joins TRBV9 to TRBJ1-4; D remains ambiguous. V was pared by 3 bases and J by 0 bases, with 6 bases between. The CDR3 has 14 residues. CDR1 is SGDLS, CDR2 YYNGEE, per germline. The CDR3 region is CASSESATNEKLFF. The DNA of the CDR3 is TGTGCCAGCAGCGAATCGGCAACTAATGAAAAACTGTTTTTT.

This rearrangement joins TRBV24-1 to TRBJ2-1; D assignment may be TRBD1 or TRBD2 (6 bases each). This CDR3 comprises 16 residues. Trimming removed 9 bases from V and 7 bases from J, with 24 bases in between. Germline V gene lookup returns CDR1 KGHDR and CDR2 SFDVKD. DNA for the CDR3: TGTGCCACCTCGTCCCCGGGGGCAGGGGTTGATAATGAGCAGTTCTTC. Translated: CATSSPGAGVDNEQFF.